This TCR beta chain was identified in a study of a mutant IDH1 vaccine in newly diagnosed glioma. Note on this clone: What it binds is not known.

Noted time point: week 35, safety follow-up. Every vaccine dose comprised 300 ug of mutant IDH1 20-mer peptide plus topical imiquimod. The table came from immunoSEQ multiplex PCR; TCRdb's copy has only in-frame clones and leaves some out. The data show roughly 64,000 clones, around 74% seen once. V lost 5 bases and J 8 bases, leaving 20 bases between the germline ends. The CDR3 length is 15 residues. CDR1 SGHRS and CDR2 YFSETQ come from the germline V gene. This chain connects TRBV5-1 to TRBJ2-4; either TRBD1 or TRBD2 may supply D (5 bases each). Sequenced here: PBMCs, sampled from a glioma patient whose treatment included an IDH1 peptide vaccine. The sequence was collected from a man aged 45-65 years with glioma. The CDR3 nucleotides are TGCGCCAGCAGTCTGACGGGGCCACCCAACCACATTCAGTACTTC. It codes for CASSLTGPPNHIQYF.